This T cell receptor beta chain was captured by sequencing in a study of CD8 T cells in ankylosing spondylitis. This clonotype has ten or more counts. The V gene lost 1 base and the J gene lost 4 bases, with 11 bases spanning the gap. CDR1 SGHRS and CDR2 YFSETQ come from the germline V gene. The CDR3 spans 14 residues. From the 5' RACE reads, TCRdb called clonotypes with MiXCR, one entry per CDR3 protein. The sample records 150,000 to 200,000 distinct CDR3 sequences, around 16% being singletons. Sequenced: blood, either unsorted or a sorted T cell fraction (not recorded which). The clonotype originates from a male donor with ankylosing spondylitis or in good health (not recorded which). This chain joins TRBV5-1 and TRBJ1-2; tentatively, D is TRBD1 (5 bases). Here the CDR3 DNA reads TGCGCCAGCAGCTTGCTGGGGACTTTCTATGGCTACACCTTC. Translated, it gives CASSLLGTFYGYTF.